What follows are 32 T cell receptor beta chains derived from one specimen sequenced in a study of blood T cell repertoires in COVID-19. The data were produced by immunoSEQ multiplex PCR, yet TCRdb's version contains in-frame clones alone and is incomplete. The sample gives about 280,000 clones, 85% of which show up once; about 2.5% is in the top ten. Material for sequencing was PBMCs or T cells enriched from blood (not recorded which). These receptors came from a woman in her forties or fifties who had recovered from COVID-19.

The V call is TRBV15, the J call TRBJ2-1; a weak D match, TRBD1 (6 bases). Trimming shortened V by 4 bases and J by 4 bases, and 14 bases separated the two germline ends. CDR1 LNHNV and CDR2 YYDKDF come from the germline V gene (reference sequence). The CDR3 has 15 residues. The CDR3 loop reads CATSISGHQYNEQFF. For the CDR3, the DNA is TGTGCCACCAGCATTTCGGGACACCAATACAATGAGCAGTTCTTC.

This chain connects TRBV21-1 to TRBJ1-1. TRBV21-1 has pseudogene status. This CDR3 comprises 11 residues. This CDR3 reads CASSIIDEAFF. As DNA, the CDR3 is TGTGCCAGCAGCATTATAGATGAAGCTTTCTTT.

This clone occurred once. The genes are TRBV2 and TRBJ2-3, with TRBD1 matching over 10 bases. Germline-derived CDR1 and CDR2 are SNHLY and FYNNEI. This CDR3 spans 16 amino acids. Trimming cost V 4 bases and J 3 bases; bases outside gene matches: 7. CDR3 sequence reads: CASSARDRGRTDTQYF. The CDR3 nucleotides read TGTGCCAGCAGTGCCCGGGACAGGGGAAGGACAGATACGCAGTATTTT. Full variable domain (rest looked up from reference TRBV2 and TRBJ2-3): EPEVTQTPSHQVTQMGQEVILRCVPISNHLYFYWYRQILGQKVEFLVSFYNNEISEKSEIFDDQFSVERPDGSNFTLKIRSTKLEDSAMYFCASSARDRGRTDTQYFGPGTRLTVL.

The chain joins TRBV6-5 to TRBJ2-1; TRBD1 might be the D (6 bases). The germline V and J ends were trimmed by 2 bases and 3 bases, with 8 bases remaining between them. Germline V gene data show CDR1 as MNHEY and CDR2 as SVGAGI. The CDR3 spans 14 residues. CDR3 protein: CASSYRDNYNEQFF. The CDR3 DNA reads TGTGCCAGCAGTTACCGGGACAACTACAATGAGCAGTTCTTC.

The chain recombines TRBV25-1 with TRBJ2-1; the match to TRBD2 covers 11 bases. V shed 4 bases, J shed 1 base, and the junction held 6 bases outside the gene matches. Germline lookup yields CDR1 MGHDK and CDR2 SYGVNS. The CDR3 loop spans 17 amino acids. The CDR3 loop is CASSGSGRAMSYNEQFF. As DNA, the CDR3 is TGTGCCAGCAGTGGTAGCGGGAGGGCCATGTCCTACAATGAGCAGTTCTTC.

This sequence joins TRBV12-3 or TRBV12-4 and TRBJ1-1; 7 nucleotides agree with TRBD1. The CDR3 extends over 13 amino acids. With 7 bases clipped from V and 4 bases from J, the junction kept 6 bases outside the gene matches. The CDR3 bases are TGTGCCAGCACCCTTGCAGGGGGCACTGAAGCTTTCTTT. Protein product: CASTLAGGTEAFF.

V and J are TRBV10-1 and TRBJ2-5; unclear D gene. From germline, CDR1 is WNHNN and CDR2 SYGVQD (reference sequence). V was cut by 6 bases and J by 2 bases, with 10 bases left in between. This CDR3 contains 13 residues. In nucleotides, the CDR3 is TGCGCCAGCAGCTCGGTCTTGCAAGAGACCCAGTACTTC. Protein: CASSSVLQETQYF.

This chain uses TRBV3-1 (or the pseudogene TRBV3-2) with TRBJ2-5; D is undetermined. Germline CDR1 LGHDT, CDR2 YNNKEL (reference sequence). CDR3 size: 13 residues. V shed 1 base and J shed 3 bases, with 6 bases lying between them. The CDR3 bases are TGTGCCAGCAGCCAAGCCCTTGAAGAGACCCAGTACTTC. It translates to CASSQALEETQYF.

This clone was seen just once. The chain has TRBV19 and TRBJ1-1; 7 positions agree with TRBD1. The CDR3 loop spans 14 amino acids. The trim removed 7 bases at V and 1 base at J, leaving 6 bases unmatched. The V gene's germline CDR1 is LNHDA and CDR2 SQIVND (reference sequence). DNA of the CDR3: TGTGCCAGTACGAGGGGGCGTCGGAACACTGAAGCTTTCTTT. It is translated as CASTRGRRNTEAFF. Full variable domain (rest looked up from reference TRBV19 and TRBJ1-1): DGGITQSPKYLFRKEGQNVTLSCEQNLNHDAMYWYRQDPGQGLRLIYYSQIVNDFQKGDIAEGYSVSREKKESFPLTVTSAQKNPTAFYLCASTRGRRNTEAFFGQGTRLTVV.

The chain joins TRBV7-3 to TRBJ2-1, with 10 bases fitting TRBD2. In germline, CDR1 is SGHTA, CDR2 FQGTGA. CDR3 size: 16 residues. With 2 bases clipped from V and 8 bases from J, the junction kept 9 bases outside the gene matches. The CDR3 nucleotides read TGTGCCAGCAGCTTAGTGGGGACTAGCGCCCTGGATGAGCAGTTCTTC. Residues: CASSLVGTSALDEQFF.

The chain employs TRBV24-1 and TRBJ2-5; D is undetermined. Germline loops: CDR1 KGHDR, CDR2 SFDVKD. The CDR3 has 13 residues. Trimming shortened V by 4 bases and J by 5 bases, and 10 bases separated the two germline ends. The CDR3 DNA reads as TGTGCCACCAGTGACGCCCACTCGGAGACCCAGTACTTC. It yields the protein CATSDAHSETQYF.

This chain joins TRBV5-1 and TRBJ2-7; D is perhaps TRBD2 (6 bases). The germline CDR1 and CDR2 sequences are SGHRS and YFSETQ. There are 12 residues in the CDR3. The ends were cut back, 4 bases at V and 2 bases at J, with 7 bases in the middle. The CDR3 region is CASSGGTYEQYF. The CDR3 DNA reads TGCGCCAGCAGCGGGGGGACCTACGAGCAGTACTTC.

The J gene is TRBJ2-2, the V gene TRBV19, with 10 bases aligning to TRBD1. J was trimmed by 4 bases and V by 6 bases; bases with no gene match: 8. Germline V gene data show CDR1 as LNHDA and CDR2 as SQIVND (reference sequence). The CDR3 is 16 amino acids. This chain's CDR3 is CASSTAGTGVTGELFF. The DNA for the CDR3 is TGTGCCAGTAGCACCGCCGGGACAGGGGTCACCGGGGAGCTGTTTTTT.

This clone was recorded once. Here the CDR3 reads CASSLAGQGVLAGSYEQYF. CDR3 sequence (DNA): TGCGCCAGCAGCTTGGCGGGACAGGGTGTTTTAGCGGGCTCCTACGAGCAGTACTTC. J is TRBJ2-7 and V is TRBV5-1; 9 bases map to TRBD1. V lost 0 bases to trimming and J lost 0 bases; unmatched junction nucleotides: 13. In germline, CDR1 is SGHRS, CDR2 YFSETQ. This CDR3 spans 19 amino acids.

This chain links TRBV9 with TRBJ2-1, with D possibly matching TRBD2 (7 bases). The ends were cut back, 4 bases at V and 4 bases at J, with 18 bases in the middle. This CDR3 is 16 amino acids long. CDR1 and CDR2 from the germline V gene are SGDLS and YYNGEE. CDR3 sequence: CASSPESGTSYNEQFF. DNA for the CDR3: TGTGCCAGCAGCCCAGAGAGCGGGACATCGTACAATGAGCAGTTCTTC.

The chain joins TRBV4-2 to TRBJ1-2; D may be TRBD1 (5 bases). CDR3 length equals 13 residues. The V end lost 2 bases, the J end lost 6 bases, and 10 bases lay between the germline ends. Germline V lookup: CDR1 LGHNA, CDR2 YNFKEQ. The CDR3 here is CASSQQGGDGYTF. The CDR3 nucleotides are TGTGCCAGCAGCCAACAGGGTGGAGATGGCTACACCTTC.

The chain has TRBV30 and TRBJ1-2, with TRBD1 matching over 9 bases. The junction had 5 bases not matched to a gene; V was cut back by 1 base and J by 8 bases. The germline gives CDR1 GTSNPN, CDR2 SVGIG (reference sequence). The CDR3 is 13 residues long. CDR3 residues: CAWSEQGAWGYTF. CDR3 bases: TGTGCCTGGAGTGAACAGGGGGCGTGGGGCTACACCTTC.

This chain connects TRBV28 to TRBJ1-5; D may be TRBD1 (6 bases). CDR1 and CDR2 (germline): MDHEN, SYDVKM. The V end was cut by 4 bases, the J end by 2 bases, with 12 bases between. This CDR3 is built from 15 residues. The CDR3: CASSWGGRGNQPQHF. Written as DNA, the CDR3 is TGTGCCAGCAGTTGGGGGGGCCGCGGCAATCAGCCCCAGCATTTT. The full variable domain, completed using reference TRBV28 and TRBJ1-5, is DVKVTQSSRYLVKRTGEKVFLECVQDMDHENMFWYRQDPGLGLRLIYFSYDVKMKEKGDIPEGYSVSREKKERFSLILESASTNQTSMYLCASSWGGRGNQPQHFGDGTRLSIL.

The chain recombines TRBV11-2 with TRBJ1-2, with D tentatively TRBD1 (5 bases). V lost 6 bases and J lost 3, with 20 bases in between. The CDR3 extends over 16 amino acids. Germline CDR1 and CDR2: SGHAT and FQNNGV. CDR3 nucleotides: TGTGCCAGCAGGCCTCCGGGACTCCCTAGCGACTATGGCTACACCTTC. It specifies CASRPPGLPSDYGYTF.

A word on this clone: One end of the junction does not line up with germline, which may come from a read error. V gene TRBV5-6 combines with J gene TRBJ1-1; perhaps TRBD1 as D (6 bases). The CDR3 totals 13 residues. Germline values: CDR1 SGHDT, CDR2 YYEEEE. CDR3 DNA sequence: TGTGCCAGCAGCTTAAACCGGGACACCGAAGCTTTCTTT. Its translation: CASSLNRDTEAFF.

The rearrangement links TRBV3-1 (or the pseudogene TRBV3-2) to TRBJ2-5, with D unclear. Trimming left V 4 bases short and J 2 bases short, with 17 bases between. CDR1 is LGHDT and CDR2 is YNNKEL in the germline V gene (reference sequence). The CDR3 runs 16 residues. This CDR3 is CASSPSVAYGQETQYF. The CDR3 DNA sequence: TGTGCCAGCAGCCCGTCGGTCGCTTACGGTCAAGAGACCCAGTACTTC.

The CDR3 sequence is CASSVTGGISGANVLTF. CDR3 sequence (DNA): TGTGCCAGCAGCGTCACAGGGGGGATTTCTGGGGCCAACGTCCTGACTTTC. This chain uses TRBV13 with TRBJ2-6; 8 bases are shared with TRBD1. CDR1 is PRHDT, CDR2 FYEKMQ, per germline (reference sequence). This CDR3 spans 17 amino acids. V was clipped by 5 bases and J by 1 base; unmatched bases: 7. Filled out from reference TRBV13 and TRBJ2-6, the complete variable domain reads AAGVIQSPRHLIKEKRETATLKCYPIPRHDTVYWYQQGPGQDPQFLISFYEKMQSDKGSIPDRFSAQQFSDYHSELNMSSLELGDSALYFCASSVTGGISGANVLTFGAGSRLTVL.

This clone was observed a few times. The genes are TRBV28 and TRBJ2-7, with TRBD1 as a possible D gene (5 bases). Trimming took 6 bases from V and 2 from J, leaving 5 bases between them. Germline V gene lookup returns CDR1 MDHEN and CDR2 SYDVKM. The CDR3 is made up of 11 amino acids. The CDR3 is CASRTAYEQYF. The CDR3 nucleotides read TGTGCCAGCAGGACAGCCTACGAGCAGTACTTC. Looking up the rest from reference TRBV28 and TRBJ2-7 gives the full variable domain: DVKVTQSSRYLVKRTGEKVFLECVQDMDHENMFWYRQDPGLGLRLIYFSYDVKMKEKGDIPEGYSVSREKKERFSLILESASTNQTSMYLCASRTAYEQYFGPGTRLTVT.

The chain joins TRBV19 to TRBJ1-1; 11 bases match TRBD1. The germline V gene has CDR1 LNHDA and CDR2 SQIVND (reference sequence). CDR3 length: 14 residues. Germline trimming cut 7 bases from V and 4 bases from J; bases unmatched to any gene: 5. CDR3 sequence reads: CASTHGTGGTEAFF. Here the CDR3 DNA reads TGTGCCAGTACTCACGGGACAGGGGGCACTGAAGCTTTCTTT.

This clone has only a few counts. Other DNA sequences in this sample translate to the same CDR3. The V gene is TRBV5-1, the J gene TRBJ2-3; 8 positions match TRBD1. CDR3 length: 15 residues. The germline V gene encodes CDR1 SGHRS and CDR2 YFSETQ. The V and J ends lost 0 bases and 2 bases, in that order; junction bases with no gene match: 2. The CDR3, as DNA: TGCGCCAGCAGCTTGGAGGACAGGGCCACAGATACGCAGTATTTT. The encoded protein is CASSLEDRATDTQYF.

The V call is TRBV4-1, the J call TRBJ1-5, with no clear D. With 1 base removed from V and 0 bases from J, the gap between germline ends came to 7 bases. This CDR3 comprises 15 residues. CDR1 is MGHRA and CDR2 is YSYEKL in the germline V gene. CDR3 DNA: TGCGCCAGCAGCCAAGCAGAAAATAGCAATCAGCCCCAGCATTTT. Amino acids: CASSQAENSNQPQHF.

In its sample, this clone was seen once. The V call is TRBV3-1 (or the pseudogene TRBV3-2), the J call TRBJ2-7, with D perhaps TRBD2 (6 bases). CDR1 is LGHDT, CDR2 YNNKEL, per germline (reference sequence). The V gene lost 4 bases and the J gene lost 3 bases, with 19 bases spanning the gap. The CDR3 consists of 16 residues. The CDR3 coding sequence is TGTGCCAGCAGCCCTTTCAGGAGGGGACGATACTACGAGCAGTACTTC. Translation: CASSPFRRGRYYEQYF.

V gene TRBV6-5 combines with J gene TRBJ1-5; D is possibly TRBD1 (6 bases). There are 15 residues in the CDR3. Germline V gives CDR1 MNHEY, CDR2 SVGAGI. V was shortened by 10 bases and J by 0 bases, with 16 bases between the two germline ends. The CDR3 region has the DNA TGTGCCACAGCACAGGGATTCTATAGCAATCAGCCCCAGCATTTT. It specifies CATAQGFYSNQPQHF.

The chain links TRBV29-1 to TRBJ2-1, with 9 bases identical to TRBD2. The length of the CDR3 is 13 residues. Looked up from germline, CDR1 is SQVTM and CDR2 is ANQGSEA. V lost 7 bases to trimming and J lost 8 bases; unmatched junction nucleotides: 9. The CDR3 sequence is CSGGTSHVDEQFF. CDR3 DNA: TGCAGCGGGGGGACTAGCCACGTGGATGAGCAGTTCTTC.

V gene TRBV2 combines with J gene TRBJ2-7; D uncertain. The CDR3 covers 14 residues. Germline assignment: CDR1 SNHLY and CDR2 FYNNEI. V was trimmed by 2 bases and J by 0 bases, leaving 8 bases between them. The CDR3 sequence: CASSELRSSYEQYF. The DNA for the CDR3 is TGTGCCAGCAGTGAATTACGGTCCTCCTACGAGCAGTACTTC. The full variable domain, rest sourced from reference TRBV2 and TRBJ2-7, is EPEVTQTPSHQVTQMGQEVILRCVPISNHLYFYWYRQILGQKVEFLVSFYNNEISEKSEIFDDQFSVERPDGSNFTLKIRSTKLEDSAMYFCASSELRSSYEQYFGPGTRLTVT.

The J gene is TRBJ2-1, the V gene TRBV5-6; TRBD2 matches at 9 bases. CDR1 is SGHDT and CDR2 is YYEEEE in the germline V gene. The CDR3 has 16 amino acids. V was pared by 4 bases and J by 2 bases, with 7 bases of the junction left unmatched. This CDR3 is CASSPPSSGTYNEQFF. CDR3 bases: TGTGCCAGCAGCCCCCCCTCTAGCGGGACCTACAATGAGCAGTTCTTC.

This chain joins TRBV2 and TRBJ1-2; a weak D match, TRBD1 (5 bases). The CDR3 sequence is 13 residues long. Germline lookup yields CDR1 SNHLY and CDR2 FYNNEI. V was cut by 2 bases and J by 4 bases, with 8 bases left in between. The CDR3, as DNA: TGTGCCAGCAGTGAATCAGGGTCCTATGGCTACACCTTC. It codes for CASSESGSYGYTF. The whole variable domain, filled in from reference TRBV2 and TRBJ1-2, reads EPEVTQTPSHQVTQMGQEVILRCVPISNHLYFYWYRQILGQKVEFLVSFYNNEISEKSEIFDDQFSVERPDGSNFTLKIRSTKLEDSAMYFCASSESGSYGYTFGSGTRLTVV.